This T cell receptor beta chain was recovered during a study of blood T cell repertoires in COVID-19. Data came from immunoSEQ multiplex PCR; TCRdb stores just in-frame clones and leaves some out. The sample yields over 120,000 clones, roughly four fifths seen once. There are 14 residues in the CDR3. The ends lost 2 bases at V and 6 bases at J; junction bases unmatched: 6. The germline gives CDR1 MNHNY, CDR2 SVGAGI (reference sequence). The origin of this receptor is a woman older than 75 with acute or convalescent COVID-19. The chain employs TRBV6-6 and TRBJ2-7; TRBD1 matches 8 bases. The specimen sequenced was peripheral blood. The CDR3 region has the DNA TGTGCCAGCAGTTACCCGGGACAGGTCTCCGAGCAGTACTTC. It encodes CASSYPGQVSEQYF.